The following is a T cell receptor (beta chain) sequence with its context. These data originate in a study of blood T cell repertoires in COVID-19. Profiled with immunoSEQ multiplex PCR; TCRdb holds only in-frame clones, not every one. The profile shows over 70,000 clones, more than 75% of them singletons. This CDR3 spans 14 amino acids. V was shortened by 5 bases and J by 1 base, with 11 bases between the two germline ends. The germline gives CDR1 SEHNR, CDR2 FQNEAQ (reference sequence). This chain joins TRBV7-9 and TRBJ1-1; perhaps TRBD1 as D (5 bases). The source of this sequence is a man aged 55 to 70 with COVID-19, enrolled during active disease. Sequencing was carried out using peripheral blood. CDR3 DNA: TGTGCCAGCAGCAGGAACCAGGGGAACACTGAAGCTTTCTTT. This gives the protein CASSRNQGNTEAFF.